This TCR beta chain is drawn from a study of CD8 T cells in ankylosing spondylitis. Notes on the study in general: In ankylosing spondylitis patients, matched synovial fluid reportedly showed significant enrichment of disease-linked clones.

This clonotype was seen only a few times. Its antigen is currently unknown. The CDR3 has 15 amino acids. With 2 bases removed from V and 7 bases from J, the gap between germline ends came to 12 bases. Germline V gives CDR1 SGHTA, CDR2 FQGNSA. TCRdb processed the 5' RACE reads anew with MiXCR; each CDR3 protein has one entry. The sample shows 200,000 to 300,000 distinct CDR3 sequences, about 10% of them seen only once. The sample consisted of blood, either unsorted or a sorted T cell fraction (not recorded which). The rearrangement links TRBV7-2 to TRBJ1-6; TRBD1 is a possible D gene (6 bases). The source is a male donor with ankylosing spondylitis or in good health (not recorded which). As DNA, the CDR3 is TGTGCCAGCAGCTTACGGCCAGGGGACAATTCACCCCTCCACTTT. It is translated as CASSLRPGDNSPLHF. Drawing the rest from reference TRBV7-2 and TRBJ1-6, the complete variable domain is GAGVSQSPSNKVTEKGKDVELRCDPISGHTALYWYRQSLGQGLEFLIYFQGNSAPDKSGLPSDRFSAERTGGSVSTLTIQRTQQEDSAVYLCASSLRPGDNSPLHFGNGTRLTVT.